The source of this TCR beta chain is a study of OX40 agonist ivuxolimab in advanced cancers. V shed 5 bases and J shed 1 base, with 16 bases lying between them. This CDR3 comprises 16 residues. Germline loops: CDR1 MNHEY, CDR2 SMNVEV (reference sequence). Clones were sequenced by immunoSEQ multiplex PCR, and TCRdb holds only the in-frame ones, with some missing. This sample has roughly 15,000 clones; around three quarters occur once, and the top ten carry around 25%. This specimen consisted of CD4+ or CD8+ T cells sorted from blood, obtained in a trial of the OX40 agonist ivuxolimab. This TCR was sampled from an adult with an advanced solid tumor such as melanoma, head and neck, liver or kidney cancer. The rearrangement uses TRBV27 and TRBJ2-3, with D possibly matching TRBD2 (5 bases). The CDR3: CASSPRGSWGTDTQYF. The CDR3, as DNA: TGTGCCAGCAGTCCCCGAGGGAGCTGGGGCACAGATACGCAGTATTTT.